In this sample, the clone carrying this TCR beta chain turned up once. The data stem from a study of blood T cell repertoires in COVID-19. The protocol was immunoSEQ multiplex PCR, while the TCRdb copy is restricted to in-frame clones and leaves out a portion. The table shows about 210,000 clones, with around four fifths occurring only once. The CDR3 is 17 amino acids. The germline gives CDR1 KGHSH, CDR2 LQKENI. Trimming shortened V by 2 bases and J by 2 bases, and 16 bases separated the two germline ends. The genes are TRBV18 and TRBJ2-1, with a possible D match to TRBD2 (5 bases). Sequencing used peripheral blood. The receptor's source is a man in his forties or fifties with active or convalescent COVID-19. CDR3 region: CASSPTITSGPYNEQFF. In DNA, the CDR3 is TGTGCCAGCTCACCAACGATCACCAGCGGCCCCTACAATGAGCAGTTCTTC. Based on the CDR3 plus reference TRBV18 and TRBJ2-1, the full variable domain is NAGVMQNPRHLVRRRGQEARLRCSPMKGHSHVYWYRQLPEEGLKFMVYLQKENIIDESGMPKERFSAEFPKEGPSILRIQQVVRGDSAAYFCASSPTITSGPYNEQFFGPGTRLTVL.